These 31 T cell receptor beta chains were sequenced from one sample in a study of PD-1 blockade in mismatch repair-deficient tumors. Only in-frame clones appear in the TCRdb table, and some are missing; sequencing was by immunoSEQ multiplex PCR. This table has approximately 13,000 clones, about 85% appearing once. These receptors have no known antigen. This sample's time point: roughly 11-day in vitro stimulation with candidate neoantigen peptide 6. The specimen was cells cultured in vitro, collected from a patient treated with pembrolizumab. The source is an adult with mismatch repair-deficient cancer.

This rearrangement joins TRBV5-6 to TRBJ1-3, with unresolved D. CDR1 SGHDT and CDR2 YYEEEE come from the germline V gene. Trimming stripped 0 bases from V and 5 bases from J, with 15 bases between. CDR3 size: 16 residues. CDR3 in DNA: TGTGCCAGCAGCTTGGCAGGTTTTAGGAATCGAAACACCATATATTTT. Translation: CASSLAGFRNRNTIYF.

CDR3: CASSELGTSTQETQYF. DNA for the CDR3: TGTGCCAGCAGTGAACTTGGGACTAGCACACAAGAGACCCAGTACTTC. The V gene is TRBV9, the J gene TRBJ2-5, with 9 bases fitting TRBD2. The V and J ends lost 5 bases and 2 bases, in that order; junction bases with no gene match: 10. Germline lookup yields CDR1 SGDLS and CDR2 YYNGEE. The CDR3 length is 16 residues.

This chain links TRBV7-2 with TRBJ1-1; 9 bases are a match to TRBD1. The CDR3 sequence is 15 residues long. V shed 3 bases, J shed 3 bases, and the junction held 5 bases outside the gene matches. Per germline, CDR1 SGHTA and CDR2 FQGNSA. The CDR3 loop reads CASSFRTGVDTEAFF. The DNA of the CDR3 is TGTGCCAGCAGCTTCCGGACAGGGGTCGACACTGAAGCTTTCTTT.

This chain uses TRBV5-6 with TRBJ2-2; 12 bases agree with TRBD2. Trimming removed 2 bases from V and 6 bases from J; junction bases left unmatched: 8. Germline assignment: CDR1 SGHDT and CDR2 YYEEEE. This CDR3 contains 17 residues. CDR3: CASSFPLLAGGPGELFF. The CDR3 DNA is TGTGCCAGCAGCTTCCCCTTACTAGCGGGAGGCCCCGGGGAGCTGTTTTTT.

The CDR3 DNA follows: TGTGCCTTTGGACAGGCCCCGACGGGGGCTTTCTTT. Its translation: CAFGQAPTGAFF. The chain couples TRBV6-1 to TRBJ1-1; 7 positions agree with TRBD1. Germline lookup yields CDR1 MNHNS and CDR2 SASEGT. The ends lost 11 bases at V and 11 bases at J; junction bases unmatched: 14. The CDR3 loop spans 12 amino acids.

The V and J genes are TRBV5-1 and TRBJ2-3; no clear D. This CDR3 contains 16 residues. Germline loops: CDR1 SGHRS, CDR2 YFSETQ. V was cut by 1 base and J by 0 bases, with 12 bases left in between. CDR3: CASSLLLDLSTDTQYF. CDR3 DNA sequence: TGCGCCAGCAGCTTGTTACTGGACCTCAGCACAGATACGCAGTATTTT.

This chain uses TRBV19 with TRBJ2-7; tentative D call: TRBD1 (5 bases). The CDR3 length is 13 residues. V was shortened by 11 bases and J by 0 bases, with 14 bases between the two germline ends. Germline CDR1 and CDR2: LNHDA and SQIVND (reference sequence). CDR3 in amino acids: CAAGAGYSYEQYF. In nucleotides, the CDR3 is TGTGCCGCTGGGGCAGGCTACTCCTACGAGCAGTACTTC. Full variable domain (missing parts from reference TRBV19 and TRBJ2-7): DGGITQSPKYLFRKEGQNVTLSCEQNLNHDAMYWYRQDPGQGLRLIYYSQIVNDFQKGDIAEGYSVSREKKESFPLTVTSAQKNPTAFYLCAAGAGYSYEQYFGPGTRLTVT.

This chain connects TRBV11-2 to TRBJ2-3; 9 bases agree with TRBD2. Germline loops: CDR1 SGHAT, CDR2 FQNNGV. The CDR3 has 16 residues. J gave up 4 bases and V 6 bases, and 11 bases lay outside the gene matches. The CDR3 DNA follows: TGTGCCAGCAGGCCGGGACTAGCTGTGAATCCAGATACGCAGTATTTT. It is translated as CASRPGLAVNPDTQYF.

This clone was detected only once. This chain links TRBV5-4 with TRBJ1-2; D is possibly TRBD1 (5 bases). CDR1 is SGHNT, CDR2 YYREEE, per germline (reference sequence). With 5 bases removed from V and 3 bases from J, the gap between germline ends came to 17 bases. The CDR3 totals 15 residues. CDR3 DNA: TGTGCCAGCAGTTGGGGGGTCAGGGACTACTATGGCTACACCTTC. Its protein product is CASSWGVRDYYGYTF.

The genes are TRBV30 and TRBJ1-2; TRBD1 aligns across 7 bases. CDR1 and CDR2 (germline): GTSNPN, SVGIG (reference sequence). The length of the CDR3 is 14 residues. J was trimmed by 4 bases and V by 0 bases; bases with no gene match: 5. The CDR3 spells CAWSVGQSSYGYTF. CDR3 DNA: TGTGCCTGGAGTGTGGGACAGTCGTCCTATGGCTACACCTTC.

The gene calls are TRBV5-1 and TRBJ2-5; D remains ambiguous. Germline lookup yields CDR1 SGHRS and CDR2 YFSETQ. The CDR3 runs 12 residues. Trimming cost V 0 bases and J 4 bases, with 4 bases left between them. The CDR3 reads CASSLDVETQYF. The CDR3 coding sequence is TGCGCCAGCAGCTTGGACGTAGAGACCCAGTACTTC. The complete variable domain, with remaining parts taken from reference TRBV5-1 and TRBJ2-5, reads KAGVTQTPRYLIKTRGQQVTLSCSPISGHRSVSWYQQTPGQGLQFLFEYFSETQRNKGNFPGRFSGRQFSNSRSEMNVSTLELGDSALYLCASSLDVETQYFGPGTRLLVL.

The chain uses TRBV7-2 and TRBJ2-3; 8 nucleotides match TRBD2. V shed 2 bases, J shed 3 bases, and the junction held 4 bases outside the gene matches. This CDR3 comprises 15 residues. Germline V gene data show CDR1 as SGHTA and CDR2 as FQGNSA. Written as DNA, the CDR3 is TGTGCCAGCAGCTTATATGGCGGGAGGACAGATACGCAGTATTTT. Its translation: CASSLYGGRTDTQYF.

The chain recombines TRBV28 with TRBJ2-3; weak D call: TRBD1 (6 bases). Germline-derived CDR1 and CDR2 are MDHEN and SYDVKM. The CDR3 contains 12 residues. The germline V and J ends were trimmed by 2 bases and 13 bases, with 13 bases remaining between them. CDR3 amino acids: CASSLGQFEEYF. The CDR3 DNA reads TGTGCCAGCAGTTTAGGACAGTTCGAAGAGTATTTT.

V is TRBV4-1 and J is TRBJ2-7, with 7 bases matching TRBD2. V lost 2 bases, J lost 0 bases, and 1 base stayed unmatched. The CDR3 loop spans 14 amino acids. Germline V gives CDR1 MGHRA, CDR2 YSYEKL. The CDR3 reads CASSQWDYSYEQYF. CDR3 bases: TGCGCCAGCAGCCAATGGGACTACTCCTACGAGCAGTACTTC.

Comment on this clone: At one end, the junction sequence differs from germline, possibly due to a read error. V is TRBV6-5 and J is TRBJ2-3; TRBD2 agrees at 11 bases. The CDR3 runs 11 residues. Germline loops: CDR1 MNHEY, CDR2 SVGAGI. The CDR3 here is CASSLPGLADF. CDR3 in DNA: TGTGCCAGCAGTTTACCGGGACTAGCGGATTTT.

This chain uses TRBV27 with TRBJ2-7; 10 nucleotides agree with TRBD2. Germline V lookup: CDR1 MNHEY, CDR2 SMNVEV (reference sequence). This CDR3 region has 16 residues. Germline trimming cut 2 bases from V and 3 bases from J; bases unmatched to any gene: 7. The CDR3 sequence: CASSLSLTSGYYEQYF. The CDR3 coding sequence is TGTGCCAGCAGTTTAAGTTTGACTAGCGGGTACTACGAGCAGTACTTC.

The CDR3 sequence is CASSYAGVNVYGYTF. In nucleotides, the CDR3 is TGTGCCAGCAGTTACGCAGGGGTGAACGTCTATGGCTACACCTTC. The chain employs TRBV6-6 and TRBJ1-2, with D perhaps TRBD1 (6 bases). The length of the CDR3 is 15 residues. Germline V gene sequence: CDR1 MNHNY, CDR2 SVGAGI (reference sequence). The V end was cut by 2 bases, the J end by 4 bases, with 14 bases between.

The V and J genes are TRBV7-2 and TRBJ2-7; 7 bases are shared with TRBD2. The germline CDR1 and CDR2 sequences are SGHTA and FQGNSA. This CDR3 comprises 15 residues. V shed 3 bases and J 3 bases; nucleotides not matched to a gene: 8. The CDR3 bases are TGTGCCAGCAGCTTGGGATCACTAGCGCGCTACGAGCAGTACTTC. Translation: CASSLGSLARYEQYF.

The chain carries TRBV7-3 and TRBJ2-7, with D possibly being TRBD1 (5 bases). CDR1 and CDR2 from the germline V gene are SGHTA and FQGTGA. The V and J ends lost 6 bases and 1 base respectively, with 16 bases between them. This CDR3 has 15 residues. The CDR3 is CASRPGQLGSYEQYF. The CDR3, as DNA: TGTGCCAGCAGGCCAGGACAATTAGGTTCCTACGAGCAGTACTTC.

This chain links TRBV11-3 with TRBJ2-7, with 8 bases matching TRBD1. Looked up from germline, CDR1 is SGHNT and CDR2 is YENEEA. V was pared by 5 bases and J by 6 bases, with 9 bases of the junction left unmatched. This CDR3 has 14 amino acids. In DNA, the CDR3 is TGTGCCAGCAGCGCGACCGGGACAGGCCGCGAGCAGTACTTC. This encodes CASSATGTGREQYF.

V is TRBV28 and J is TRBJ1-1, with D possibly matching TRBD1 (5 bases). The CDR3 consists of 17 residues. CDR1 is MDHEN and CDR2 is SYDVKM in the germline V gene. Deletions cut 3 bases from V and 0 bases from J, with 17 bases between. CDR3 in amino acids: CASSFPGRGTLNTEAFF. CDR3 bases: TGTGCCAGCAGTTTCCCGGGGCGTGGGACTCTGAACACTGAAGCTTTCTTT.

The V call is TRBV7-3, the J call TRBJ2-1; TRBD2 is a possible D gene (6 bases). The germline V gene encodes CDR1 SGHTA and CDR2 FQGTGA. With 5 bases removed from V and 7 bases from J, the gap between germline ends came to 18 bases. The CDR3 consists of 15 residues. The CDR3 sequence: CASSPGLGGINEQFF. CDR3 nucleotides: TGTGCCAGCAGCCCCGGACTGGGAGGAATAAATGAGCAGTTCTTC. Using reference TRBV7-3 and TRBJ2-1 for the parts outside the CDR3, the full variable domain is GAGVSQTPSNKVTEKGKYVELRCDPISGHTALYWYRQSLGQGPEFLIYFQGTGAADDSGLPNDRFFAVRPEGSVSTLKIQRTERGDSAVYLCASSPGLGGINEQFFGPGTRLTVL.

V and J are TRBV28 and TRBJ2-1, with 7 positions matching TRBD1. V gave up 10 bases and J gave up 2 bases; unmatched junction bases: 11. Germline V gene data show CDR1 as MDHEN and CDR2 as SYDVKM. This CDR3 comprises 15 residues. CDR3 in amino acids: CATSQQGIPYNEQFF. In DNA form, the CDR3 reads TGTGCCACCAGCCAACAGGGGATTCCCTACAATGAGCAGTTCTTC.

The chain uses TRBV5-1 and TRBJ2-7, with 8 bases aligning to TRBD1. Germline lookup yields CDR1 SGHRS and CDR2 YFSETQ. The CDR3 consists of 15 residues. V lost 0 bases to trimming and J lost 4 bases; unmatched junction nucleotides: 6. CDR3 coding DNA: TGCGCCAGCAGCTTGGGGACAGGGAACTTGTACGAGCAGTACTTC. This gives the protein CASSLGTGNLYEQYF.

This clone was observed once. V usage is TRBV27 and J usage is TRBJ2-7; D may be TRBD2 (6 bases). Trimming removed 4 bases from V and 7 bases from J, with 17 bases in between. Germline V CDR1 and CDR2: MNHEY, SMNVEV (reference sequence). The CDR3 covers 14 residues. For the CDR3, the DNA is TGTGCCAGCAGTTCCCCCCGTCTAGCGCGAGAGCAGTACTTC. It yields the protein CASSSPRLAREQYF.

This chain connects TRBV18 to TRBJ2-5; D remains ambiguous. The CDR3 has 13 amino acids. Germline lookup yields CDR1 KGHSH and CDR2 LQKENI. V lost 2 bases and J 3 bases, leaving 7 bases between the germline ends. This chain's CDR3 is CASSPITKETQYF. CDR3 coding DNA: TGTGCCAGCTCACCAATAACCAAAGAGACCCAGTACTTC.

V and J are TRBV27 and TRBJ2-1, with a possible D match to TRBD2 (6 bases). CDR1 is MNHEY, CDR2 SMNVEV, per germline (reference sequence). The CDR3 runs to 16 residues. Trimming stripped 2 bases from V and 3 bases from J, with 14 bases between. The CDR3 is CASSLGGRLDYNEQFF. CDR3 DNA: TGTGCCAGCAGTTTAGGGGGGAGGCTAGACTACAATGAGCAGTTCTTC.

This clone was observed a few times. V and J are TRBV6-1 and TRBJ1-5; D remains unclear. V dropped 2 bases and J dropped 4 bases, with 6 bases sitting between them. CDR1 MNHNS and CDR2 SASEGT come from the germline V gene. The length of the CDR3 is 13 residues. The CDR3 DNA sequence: TGTGCCAGCAGTGAAACACATAATCAGCCCCAGCATTTT. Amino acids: CASSETHNQPQHF.

The CDR3 loop reads CASSPVAGVEKLFF. CDR3 DNA: TGTGCCAGCTCACCGGTTGCAGGGGTTGAAAAACTGTTTTTT. V is TRBV18 and J is TRBJ1-4; TRBD1 might be the D (6 bases). The CDR3 sequence is 14 residues long. Germline CDR1 and CDR2: KGHSH and LQKENI. The V gene lost 3 bases and the J gene lost 7 bases, with 12 bases spanning the gap.

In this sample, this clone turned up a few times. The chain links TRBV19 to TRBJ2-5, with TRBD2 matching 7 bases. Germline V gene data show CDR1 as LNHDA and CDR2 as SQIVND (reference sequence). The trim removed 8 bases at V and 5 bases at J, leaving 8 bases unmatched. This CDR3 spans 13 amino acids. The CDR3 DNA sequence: TGTGCCAGTGGAGCGGGAAGCGAGGAGACCCAGTACTTC. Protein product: CASGAGSEETQYF.

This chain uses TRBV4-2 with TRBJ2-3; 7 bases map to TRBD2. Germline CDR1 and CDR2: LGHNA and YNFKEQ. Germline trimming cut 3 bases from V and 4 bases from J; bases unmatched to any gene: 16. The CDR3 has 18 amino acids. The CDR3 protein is CASSHGDAGEGSADTQYF. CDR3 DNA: TGTGCCAGCAGCCACGGGGACGCGGGAGAGGGGAGTGCAGATACGCAGTATTTT.